Shown below are 17 T cell receptor beta chains from a single sample sequenced in a study of CD8+CD57+ T cells in acquired aplastic anemia. Template material for TCR beta VDJ and CDR3 profiling consisted of genomic DNA. TCRdb re-called the reads through MiXCR, storing one row per CDR3 protein. The data hold approximately 270,000 distinct CDR3 sequences, with 56% observed a single time. The sequencing input was sorted CD4+, CD8+, or CD8+CD57+ T cells (not recorded which) from PBMCs. These receptor sequences come from a human donor with severe aplastic anemia or a healthy control (not recorded which).

A few counts support this clonotype. The rearrangement uses TRBV7-9 and TRBJ1-6, with a weak D call TRBD1 (5 bases). The V end was cut by 5 bases, the J end by 4 bases, with 6 bases between. Germline CDR1 SEHNR, CDR2 FQNEAQ (reference sequence). The CDR3 runs 13 residues. CDR3 residues: CASSRGYNSPLHF. In DNA, the CDR3 is TGTGCCAGCAGCCGGGGGTATAATTCACCCCTCCACTTT.

This clonotype was observed many times. A much larger clone sits a single nucleotide away, making a read error possible. The CDR3 carries no conserved terminal phenylalanine or tryptophan, so it likely arises from a read error. For the CDR3, the DNA is TGTGCTAGCAGCCGTACTATTTACAATGAGCAGTTCCTC. Protein: CASSRTIYNEQFL. J is TRBJ2-1 and V is TRBV7-7; no firm D call. Germline-derived CDR1 and CDR2 are SSHAT and FNYEAQ (reference sequence). This CDR3 contains 13 residues.

V and J are TRBV7-8 and TRBJ1-1; D is ambiguous. The V end was cut by 2 bases, the J end by 11 bases, with 18 bases between. Germline CDR1 SGHVS, CDR2 FQNEAQ. CDR3 length: 14 residues. In DNA, the CDR3 is TGTGCCAGCAGCTTATATGCCGAAGGGCTTGGGGCTTTCTTT. Its protein product is CASSLYAEGLGAFF.

A single count supports this clonotype. The chain employs TRBV20-1 and TRBJ1-2, with a possible D match to TRBD1 (5 bases). Between the trimmed V and J ends, which lost 6 bases and 6 bases, there was a span of 17 bases. The CDR3 has 13 amino acids. Germline CDR1 reads DFQATT; CDR2 reads SNEGSKA (reference sequence). The chain's CDR3 is CSAAGRVSNGYTF. The CDR3 DNA reads as TGCAGTGCCGCGGGACGGGTATCGAATGGCTACACCTTC.

The chain links TRBV29-1 to TRBJ1-2, with D unresolved. The germline V and J ends were trimmed by 6 bases and 2 bases, with 7 bases remaining between them. CDR1 SQVTM and CDR2 ANQGSEA come from the germline V gene. The CDR3 spans 11 residues. The CDR3 loop is CSVAYNYGYTF. DNA for the CDR3: TGCAGCGTAGCTTACAACTATGGCTACACCTTC.

Ten or more counts support this clonotype. This chain joins TRBV5-1 and TRBJ1-6, with TRBD1 matching 9 bases. Germline trimming cut 4 bases from V and 10 bases from J; bases unmatched to any gene: 6. CDR1 is SGHRS and CDR2 is YFSETQ in the germline V gene. The CDR3 totals 14 residues. CDR3 bases: TGCGCCAGCAGCCCGGGACAGGGTTTATCACCCCTCCACTTT. The encoded protein is CASSPGQGLSPLHF.

The chain uses TRBV7-8 and TRBJ2-7; tentatively, D is TRBD2 (6 bases). Per the germline V gene, CDR1 is SGHVS and CDR2 is FQNEAQ. The CDR3 consists of 15 residues. The ends were cut back, 1 base at V and 3 bases at J, with 13 bases in the middle. The CDR3 loop is CASSLGRGGSYEQYF. The CDR3 region has the DNA TGTGCCAGCAGCTTAGGGAGGGGCGGCAGCTACGAGCAGTACTTC.

The chain recombines TRBV6-1 with TRBJ1-6; TRBD1 is a possible D gene (5 bases). The V gene's germline CDR1 is MNHNS and CDR2 SASEGT. With 8 bases removed from V and 6 bases from J, the gap between germline ends came to 20 bases. CDR3 length equals 16 residues. The CDR3 loop reads CASAGAGTEPNSPLHF. For the CDR3, the DNA is TGTGCCAGCGCCGGGGCCGGGACGGAACCTAATTCACCCCTCCACTTT.

This clonotype occurred a few times. The chain recombines TRBV12-5 with TRBJ2-5, with 8 bases matching TRBD1. CDR1 and CDR2 (germline): LGHNT, FRNRAP. J was trimmed by 3 bases and V by 6 bases; bases with no gene match: 0. The CDR3 totals 12 residues. CDR3 amino acids: CASGDREETQYF. The CDR3 DNA sequence: TGTGCTAGTGGGGACAGGGAAGAGACCCAGTACTTC.

This clonotype was seen only a few times. The gene calls are TRBV30 and TRBJ1-4, with TRBD1 as a possible D gene (5 bases). Germline V lookup: CDR1 GTSNPN, CDR2 SVGIG (reference sequence). V dropped 3 bases and J dropped 7 bases, with 15 bases sitting between them. The CDR3 contains 14 residues. The CDR3 DNA reads TGTGCCTGGAGCGAACCGGGGACGAGTGAAAAACTGTTTTTT. Protein product: CAWSEPGTSEKLFF. The variable domain in full, with the rest retrieved from reference TRBV30 and TRBJ1-4, is SQTIHQWPATLVQPVGSPLSLECTVEGTSNPNLYWYRQAAGRGLQLLFYSVGIGQISSEVPQNLSASRPQDRQFILSSKKLLLSDSGFYLCAWSEPGTSEKLFFGSGTQLSVL.

The chain joins TRBV24-1 to TRBJ1-2, with TRBD1 matching 9 bases. Unmatched junction bases numbered 15, after V lost 6 bases and J lost 5 bases. CDR1 is KGHDR, CDR2 SFDVKD, per germline. The CDR3 totals 17 residues. CDR3 DNA: TGTGCCACCAGTTGGGGGACAGGGAACGGAAAGGGGTATGGCTACACCTTC. Its translation: CATSWGTGNGKGYGYTF.

This clonotype was seen a few times. The chain employs TRBV28 and TRBJ1-4; no clear D gene. CDR1 MDHEN and CDR2 SYDVKM come from the germline V gene. The CDR3 contains 12 residues. V was pared by 2 bases and J by 8 bases, with 6 bases between. CDR3 coding DNA: TGTGCCAGCAGTTTAAGATGGGAAAAACTGTTTTTT. Amino acid sequence: CASSLRWEKLFF.

A remark on this clonotype: This may stem from a read error, because a much larger clone lies one nucleotide away. The chain employs TRBV6-2 or TRBV6-3 and TRBJ2-2; D unclear. Germline CDR1 is MNHEY and CDR2 is SVGEGT. This CDR3 region has 11 residues. V gave up 7 bases and J gave up 6 bases, with 6 bases separating them. CDR3 sequence reads: CASIIAGELFF. The CDR3 region has the DNA TGTGCCAGCATTATAGCCGGGGAGCTGTTTTTT.

The table lists this clonotype with a few counts. V usage is TRBV19 and J usage is TRBJ1-6; 9 bases are shared with TRBD1. Germline assignment: CDR1 LNHDA and CDR2 SQIVND (reference sequence). The junction had 5 bases not matched to a gene; V was cut back by 7 bases and J by 7 bases. CDR3 length: 14 amino acids. The chain's CDR3 is CASNSGTGNSPLHF. CDR3 sequence (DNA): TGTGCCAGTAATTCCGGGACAGGGAATTCACCCCTCCACTTT.

The genes are TRBV28 and TRBJ1-2; TRBD1 matches at 12 bases. Losses at the gene ends were 7 bases for V and 7 bases for J; bases not matched to a gene: 4. The CDR3 runs to 13 residues. Germline V gene sequence: CDR1 MDHEN, CDR2 SYDVKM. The CDR3 here is CASTGTGGFGYTF. The DNA for the CDR3 is TGTGCCAGCACCGGGACAGGGGGCTTTGGCTACACCTTC.

The chain recombines TRBV20-1 with TRBJ2-5; D is unclear. The CDR3 has 12 amino acids. Germline CDR1 DFQATT, CDR2 SNEGSKA (reference sequence). V lost 1 base and J lost 2, with 5 bases in between. CDR3 sequence reads: CSARGRQETQYF. The DNA for the CDR3 is TGCAGTGCTAGAGGGCGACAAGAGACCCAGTACTTC.

The chain has TRBV10-2 and TRBJ1-2; D may be TRBD1 (5 bases). Trimming removed 0 bases from V and 8 bases from J, with 10 bases in between. There are 13 residues in the CDR3. CDR1 and CDR2 from the germline V gene are WSHSY and SAAADI. The CDR3 region is CASSESQGGGYTF. As DNA, the CDR3 is TGCGCCAGCAGTGAGTCGCAGGGCGGAGGCTACACCTTC.